A single sample gave rise to the 30 T cell receptor beta chains below, sequenced in a study. From the RT-PCR reads, TCRdb called clonotypes with MiXCR, one entry per CDR3 protein. The sample holds about 680,000 distinct CDR3 sequences; 12% to 15% are singletons and the top ten take about 3.9%. Sample: memory CD4+ T cells from blood. These receptors came from a female donor in good health, serving as a healthy control.

This clonotype was counted many times. J is TRBJ2-5 and V is TRBV5-1, with no clear D. With 4 bases removed from V and 2 bases from J, the gap between germline ends came to 3 bases. In germline, CDR1 is SGHRS, CDR2 YFSETQ. The CDR3 loop spans 11 amino acids. The CDR3 coding sequence is TGCGCCAGCAGCGTACAAGAGACCCAGTACTTC. Translated: CASSVQETQYF.

This clonotype was found a few times. The genes are TRBV18 and TRBJ1-1, with TRBD1 as a possible D gene (5 bases). This CDR3 has 16 residues. Trimming shortened V by 3 bases and J by 2 bases, and 16 bases separated the two germline ends. Germline assignment: CDR1 KGHSH and CDR2 LQKENI. The CDR3 nucleotides are TGTGCCAGCTCACCGGGGGTCCTACTTTTAAACACTGAAGCTTTCTTT. Its protein product is CASSPGVLLLNTEAFF.

This clonotype was seen only a few times. This chain joins TRBV7-9 and TRBJ1-2, with D possibly matching TRBD1 (6 bases). The length of the CDR3 is 13 residues. CDR1 and CDR2 (germline): SEHNR, FQNEAQ (reference sequence). The V gene lost 4 bases and the J gene lost 6 bases, with 12 bases spanning the gap. The CDR3 reads CASSYRVEDGYTF. The CDR3 region has the DNA TGTGCCAGCAGCTACAGGGTAGAGGATGGCTACACCTTC.

As concerns this clonotype: Sequence at one end of the junction differs from germline and may be a read error. The chain uses TRBV5-1 and TRBJ2-3; no firm D call. CDR1 is SGHRS, CDR2 YFSETQ, per germline. The CDR3 has 13 amino acids. This CDR3 reads CASSLAEADTQNF. DNA of the CDR3: TGCGCCAGCAGCTTGGCCGAGGCAGATACGCAGAATTTT.

This clonotype was seen many times. Here the CDR3 reads CASSRDYNEQFF. The CDR3 DNA reads TGTGCCAGCAGCCGCGACTACAATGAGCAGTTCTTC. The chain is built from TRBV3-1 and TRBJ2-1, with no clear D. The CDR3 loop spans 12 amino acids. V lost 4 bases and J lost 3, with 4 bases in between. Germline V gene data show CDR1 as LGHDT and CDR2 as YNNKEL (reference sequence).

This chain uses TRBV28 with TRBJ2-3, with D possibly being TRBD1 (5 bases). Deletions cut 5 bases from V and 5 bases from J, with 8 bases between. The CDR3 is 12 amino acids. Germline V gene lookup returns CDR1 MDHEN and CDR2 SYDVKM. The CDR3 region is CASSGREDTQYF. The DNA of the CDR3 is TGTGCCAGCAGTGGCAGGGAAGATACGCAGTATTTT.

This clonotype was picked up many times. This rearrangement joins TRBV5-1 to TRBJ1-1; 7 bases line up with TRBD1. V gave up 3 bases and J gave up 4 bases; unmatched junction bases: 6. The length of the CDR3 is 14 residues. Germline V gives CDR1 SGHRS, CDR2 YFSETQ. This chain's CDR3 is CASSSGQAVTEAFF. The CDR3 DNA is TGCGCCAGCAGCTCTGGACAGGCAGTCACTGAAGCTTTCTTT.

This clonotype was recorded a few times. V usage is TRBV11-2 and J usage is TRBJ1-2; D may be TRBD1 (6 bases). The CDR3 runs 16 residues. Germline lookup yields CDR1 SGHAT and CDR2 FQNNGV. V shed 2 bases and J shed 0 bases, with 13 bases lying between them. The CDR3 protein is CASSLTGQNSNYGYTF. CDR3 coding DNA: TGTGCCAGCAGCTTAACCGGACAGAACTCTAACTATGGCTACACCTTC.

This clonotype was seen more than once but under ten times. J is TRBJ1-6 and V is TRBV10-3; perhaps TRBD1 as D (6 bases). The CDR3 has 15 amino acids. Trimming removed 3 bases from V and 9 bases from J, with 15 bases in between. Germline-derived CDR1 and CDR2 are ENHRY and SYGVKD. The CDR3 bases are TGTGCCATCAGTGAATTGGGACACCCGGGTTCACCCCTCCACTTT. It codes for CAISELGHPGSPLHF.

This rearrangement joins TRBV20-1 to TRBJ1-1, with 9 bases identical to TRBD1. The CDR3 contains 16 residues. CDR1 and CDR2 from the germline V gene are DFQATT and SNEGSKA (reference sequence). Unmatched junction bases numbered 7, after V lost 1 base and J lost 1 base. The chain's CDR3 is CSARGFEGQGNTEAFF. As DNA, the CDR3 is TGCAGTGCTAGAGGTTTTGAGGGACAGGGGAACACTGAAGCTTTCTTT.

V gene TRBV5-1 combines with J gene TRBJ1-2, with D maybe TRBD1 (5 bases). The CDR3 extends over 15 amino acids. Germline assignment: CDR1 SGHRS and CDR2 YFSETQ. The ends were cut back, 5 bases at V and 8 bases at J, with 22 bases in the middle. The CDR3 sequence: CASRRDQVQLRGYTF. DNA for the CDR3: TGCGCCAGCAGAAGGGACCAGGTACAGTTGCGAGGCTACACCTTC.

The rearrangement joins TRBV12-3 or TRBV12-4 to TRBJ2-7, with D perhaps given as TRBD1 or TRBD2 (5 bases each). The V end lost 5 bases, the J end lost 3 bases, and 14 bases lay between the germline ends. The CDR3 is 14 residues long. The CDR3 loop reads CASSPPGPLYEQYF. The CDR3 nucleotides read TGTGCCAGCAGTCCCCCGGGACCCCTCTACGAGCAGTACTTC.

This clonotype was found many times. The rearrangement links TRBV7-2 to TRBJ2-3; perhaps TRBD2 as D (6 bases). This CDR3 has 13 amino acids. Germline-derived CDR1 and CDR2 are SGHTA and FQGNSA. V lost 5 bases to trimming and J lost 8 bases, with 14 bases between them. CDR3 DNA sequence: TGTGCCAGCAGCGAATCGCGGGACCTTACGCAGTATTTT. Translating it yields CASSESRDLTQYF.

This clonotype came up many times. The gene calls are TRBV5-8 and TRBJ2-1; 8 nucleotides align to TRBD1. Trimming at V came to 5 bases and at J to 1 base, leaving 5 bases not matched to a gene. The CDR3 runs to 15 residues. The V gene's germline CDR1 is SGHTS and CDR2 YDEGEE. CDR3 DNA: TGTGCCAGCAGGCCAGGGGGCGTATCCTACAATGAGCAGTTCTTC. Its protein is CASRPGGVSYNEQFF. Based on the CDR3 plus reference TRBV5-8 and TRBJ2-1, the full variable domain is EAGVTQSPTHLIKTRGQQATLRCSPISGHTSVYWYQQALGLGLQFLLWYDEGEERNRGNFPPRFSGRQFPNYSSELNVNALELEDSALYLCASRPGGVSYNEQFFGPGTRLTVL.

Only a few counts were recorded for this clonotype. The chain carries TRBV5-1 and TRBJ1-3; unclear D gene. Germline CDR1 reads SGHRS; CDR2 reads YFSETQ. V dropped 4 bases and J dropped 3 bases, with 14 bases sitting between them. CDR3 length: 15 amino acids. CDR3 DNA sequence: TGCGCCAGCAGCGGGGAAGGACGGAATGGAAACACCATATATTTT. Translated: CASSGEGRNGNTIYF.

In this sample, this clonotype turned up a few times. The chain has TRBV4-1 and TRBJ2-1, with D possibly called TRBD1 or TRBD2 (6 bases each). The CDR3 totals 17 residues. The germline gives CDR1 MGHRA, CDR2 YSYEKL. The V gene lost 0 bases and the J gene lost 4 bases, with 16 bases spanning the gap. CDR3: CASSQEKGQGTYNEQFF. The DNA for the CDR3 is TGCGCCAGCAGCCAAGAGAAGGGCCAGGGGACTTACAATGAGCAGTTCTTC.

This clonotype was observed many times. J is TRBJ2-5 and V is TRBV10-3, with no clear D. Trimming removed 5 bases at V and 3 bases at J, with 10 bases between. There are 13 residues in the CDR3. CDR1 is ENHRY and CDR2 is SYGVKD in the germline V gene. Here the CDR3 reads CAISQPNEETQYF. The CDR3 nucleotides are TGTGCCATCAGTCAACCTAACGAAGAGACCCAGTACTTC.

This clonotype was observed a handful of times. The chain employs TRBV5-1 and TRBJ1-1; D is undetermined. CDR1 SGHRS and CDR2 YFSETQ come from the germline V gene. V was pared by 0 bases and J by 4 bases, with 7 bases between. The CDR3 runs 13 residues. The CDR3 coding sequence is TGCGCCAGCAGCTTGGAACAGTTCACTGAAGCTTTCTTT. Translation: CASSLEQFTEAFF.

The genes are TRBV6-1 and TRBJ2-5, with TRBD1 as a possible D gene (5 bases). This CDR3 spans 13 amino acids. Germline V lookup: CDR1 MNHNS, CDR2 SASEGT. Trimming cost V 8 bases and J 4 bases, with 14 bases left between them. In DNA form, the CDR3 reads TGTGCCAGCCCCTTAGAAAGGGGAGAGACCCAGTACTTC. This gives the protein CASPLERGETQYF.

This rearrangement joins TRBV20-1 to TRBJ1-2; D possibly corresponds to TRBD1 (5 bases). Germline CDR1 is DFQATT and CDR2 is SNEGSKA (reference sequence). The CDR3 runs 16 residues. Trimming removed 0 bases from V and 3 bases from J, with 17 bases in between. CDR3: CSARDVNRPLHYGYTF. CDR3 DNA sequence: TGCAGTGCTAGAGATGTGAACAGGCCGCTCCACTATGGCTACACCTTC.

This clonotype has a count of ten or more. The rearrangement uses TRBV12-3 or TRBV12-4 and TRBJ2-5; D is unresolved. V was pared by 3 bases and J by 2 bases, with 10 bases between. This CDR3 spans 14 amino acids. CDR3 nucleotides: TGTGCCAGCAGTTTTGTAAGACGGCAAGAGACCCAGTACTTC. Residues: CASSFVRRQETQYF.

On this clonotype: Relative to the germline gene, one junction end is altered; a read error may explain this. The chain links TRBV19 to TRBJ2-3; 7 bases line up with TRBD2. Germline CDR1 and CDR2: LNHDA and SQIVND (reference sequence). This CDR3 region has 12 residues. The CDR3 loop reads CARGPKPGLNFF. CDR3 nucleotide sequence: TGTGCGAGAGGGCCGAAGCCGGGACTAAACTTCTTT. Full variable domain (remainder filled in from reference TRBV19 and TRBJ2-3): DGGITQSPKYLFRKEGQNVTLSCEQNLNHDAMYWYRQDPGQGLRLIYYSQIVNDFQKGDIAEGYSVSREKKESFPLTVTSAQKNPTAFYLCARGPKPGLNFFGPGTRLTVL.

The J gene is TRBJ1-1, the V gene TRBV5-1; no clear D gene. V was clipped by 0 bases and J by 3 bases, with 9 bases between them. CDR3 length: 14 residues. Germline lookup yields CDR1 SGHRS and CDR2 YFSETQ. CDR3 bases: TGCGCCAGCAGCTTGGCCCCCCAGGACACTGAAGCTTTCTTT. This gives the protein CASSLAPQDTEAFF. Full variable domain (missing parts from reference TRBV5-1 and TRBJ1-1): KAGVTQTPRYLIKTRGQQVTLSCSPISGHRSVSWYQQTPGQGLQFLFEYFSETQRNKGNFPGRFSGRQFSNSRSEMNVSTLELGDSALYLCASSLAPQDTEAFFGQGTRLTVV.

There are a few counts of this clonotype. This rearrangement joins TRBV6-1 to TRBJ2-1; 12 bases fit TRBD2. After removal of 6 bases from V and 6 bases from J, the junction contained 6 bases not matched to a gene. The CDR3 is 15 residues long. Germline V gene sequence: CDR1 MNHNS, CDR2 SASEGT. In DNA, the CDR3 is TGTGCCAGCAGCTCTAGCGGGAGGGGTTTCAATGAGCAGTTCTTC. Translation: CASSSSGRGFNEQFF.

The table lists this clonotype with a few counts. The chain joins TRBV27 to TRBJ2-5; D is undetermined. CDR3 length: 13 amino acids. Germline V lookup: CDR1 MNHEY, CDR2 SMNVEV (reference sequence). V lost 2 bases to trimming and J lost 4 bases, with 8 bases between them. The CDR3 DNA is TGTGCCAGCAGTTTAGGGATTCTAGAGACCCAGTACTTC. Encoded protein: CASSLGILETQYF.

At least ten counts were recorded for this clonotype. The chain uses TRBV29-1 and TRBJ2-3; D remains ambiguous. Germline lookup yields CDR1 SQVTM and CDR2 ANQGSEA. The CDR3 covers 13 residues. V was trimmed by 7 bases and J by 5 bases, leaving 16 bases between them. In nucleotides, the CDR3 is TGCAGCGCGTTACCCGGGTCGGAAGATACGCAGTATTTT. It encodes CSALPGSEDTQYF.

The chain combines TRBV20-1 with TRBJ1-1; D is undetermined. The CDR3 runs to 12 residues. Germline CDR1 reads DFQATT; CDR2 reads SNEGSKA (reference sequence). Trimming pared 4 bases from V and 5 bases from J, leaving 11 bases between. CDR3 in amino acids: CSATQEWTEAFF. The CDR3 DNA is TGCAGTGCTACCCAGGAGTGGACTGAAGCTTTCTTT.

This clonotype was seen a few times. The CDR3 reads CASSFLDSSTGELFF. CDR3 in DNA: TGTGCCAGCAGCTTTCTCGACTCAAGCACCGGGGAGCTGTTTTTT. The chain recombines TRBV7-9 with TRBJ2-2; D remains unclear. The length of the CDR3 is 15 residues. Germline V gene lookup returns CDR1 SEHNR and CDR2 FQNEAQ (reference sequence). The V and J ends lost 3 bases and 4 bases respectively, with 12 bases between them.

This clonotype was picked up many times. The CDR3 nucleotides read TGCAGCGTTGTTCATCAGGGAGGAGTCTACGAGCAGTACTTC. It encodes CSVVHQGGVYEQYF. The rearrangement joins TRBV29-1 to TRBJ2-7, with TRBD2 as a possible D gene (6 bases). Germline-derived CDR1 and CDR2 are SQVTM and ANQGSEA. V lost 4 bases, J lost 3 bases, and 16 bases lay in between. The CDR3 is made up of 14 amino acids.

This clonotype was seen repeatedly, ten times or more. The V and J genes are TRBV27 and TRBJ2-1; weak D call: TRBD2 (6 bases). This CDR3 is 13 amino acids long. Germline lookup yields CDR1 MNHEY and CDR2 SMNVEV (reference sequence). V gave up 4 bases and J gave up 8 bases, with 12 bases separating them. Here the CDR3 reads CASSSILAHEQFF. The CDR3 DNA reads TGTGCCAGCAGTTCTATACTAGCCCATGAGCAGTTCTTC.